The 24 T cell receptor beta chains given below trace back to one sample, sequenced in a study of CD8 T cells in Susac syndrome. Random-hexamer reverse transcription was applied to 0.5 to 1 ug RNA. MiXCR, run by TCRdb on the immunoSEQ multiplex PCR reads, gives a single entry per CDR3 protein. Of some 200,000 distinct CDR3 sequences listed, approximately 95% were seen once; the top ten hold approximately 0.16%. The sequencing sample was made of CD8+ T cells from PBMCs. The receptors were gathered from a human donor with Susac syndrome.

For the CDR3, the DNA is TGTGCCAGCAGCGCTAGTAGCGGGGGGGCCTTTGAGACCCAGTACTTC. This gives the protein CASSASSGGAFETQYF. The V and J genes are TRBV9 and TRBJ2-5; 11 bases align to TRBD2. The V gene end was trimmed by 3 bases and the J gene end by 5 bases; junction bases not matched to a gene: 9. This CDR3 has 16 amino acids. Germline values: CDR1 SGDLS, CDR2 YYNGEE.

This chain uses TRBV2 with TRBJ2-7, with TRBD1 identical over 10 bases. Germline V CDR1 and CDR2: SNHLY, FYNNEI. J gave up 5 bases and V 10 bases, and 5 bases lay outside the gene matches. CDR3 size: 12 residues. The CDR3 is CAIKGTGDEQYF. In DNA, the CDR3 is TGTGCCATCAAAGGGACAGGGGACGAGCAGTACTTC.

The J gene is TRBJ2-7, the V gene TRBV4-1; 9 bases map to TRBD2. V dropped 4 bases and J dropped 2; count of bases not matched to a gene: 6. Germline-derived CDR1 and CDR2 are MGHRA and YSYEKL. This CDR3 has 15 residues. The CDR3 sequence is CASSRTSGPTYEQYF. In DNA, the CDR3 is TGCGCCAGCAGCCGAACTAGCGGGCCCACCTACGAGCAGTACTTC.

The chain links TRBV9 to TRBJ1-2; D is uncertain. The ends were cut back, 3 bases at V and 2 bases at J, with 11 bases in the middle. Per the germline V gene, CDR1 is SGDLS and CDR2 is YYNGEE. This CDR3 region has 14 residues. The DNA of the CDR3 is TGTGCCAGCAGCGGACTTTATGGAAACTATGGCTACACCTTC. This codes for CASSGLYGNYGYTF. Using reference TRBV9 and TRBJ1-2 for the parts outside the CDR3, the full variable domain is DSGVTQTPKHLITATGQRVTLRCSPRSGDLSVYWYQQSLDQGLQFLIQYYNGEERAKGNILERFSAQQFPDLHSELNLSSLELGDSALYFCASSGLYGNYGYTFGSGTRLTVV.

This chain connects TRBV11-2 to TRBJ2-7; 11 bases agree with TRBD2. Looked up from germline, CDR1 is SGHAT and CDR2 is FQNNGV. The V gene end was trimmed by 6 bases and the J gene end by 3 bases; junction bases not matched to a gene: 4. The CDR3 contains 14 residues. The CDR3 DNA reads as TGTGCCAGCAGACAACTAGCGGGAGACTACGAGCAGTACTTC. Its protein is CASRQLAGDYEQYF.

The chain recombines TRBV24-1 with TRBJ2-1, with TRBD2 matching 7 bases. Germline V gene sequence: CDR1 KGHDR, CDR2 SFDVKD. Losses at the gene ends were 9 bases for V and 4 bases for J; bases not matched to a gene: 8. The CDR3 is made up of 14 amino acids. The CDR3 here is CATSSASGYNEQFF. As DNA, the CDR3 is TGTGCCACCTCGTCGGCTAGCGGTTACAATGAGCAGTTCTTC.

The chain recombines TRBV6-5 with TRBJ1-4; D unclear. Germline values: CDR1 MNHEY, CDR2 SVGAGI. Trimming cost V 8 bases and J 3 bases, with 7 bases left between them. The CDR3 spans 12 residues. In DNA form, the CDR3 reads TGTGCCAGCCAGTCCTCTAATGAAAAACTGTTTTTT. Protein: CASQSSNEKLFF.

The CDR3, as DNA: TGTGCCAGCAGCCACCCGGGGTACGAGCAGTACTTC. It codes for CASSHPGYEQYF. The rearrangement joins TRBV3-1 to TRBJ2-7; a weak D match, TRBD2 (5 bases). This CDR3 comprises 12 residues. Germline V gene sequence: CDR1 LGHDT, CDR2 YNNKEL (reference sequence). Trimming took 3 bases from V and 4 from J, leaving 7 bases between them.

The chain is built from TRBV14 and TRBJ2-3; D gene ambiguous. The CDR3 runs to 14 residues. Germline V gene sequence: CDR1 SGHDN, CDR2 FVKESK. V gave up 6 bases and J gave up 0 bases, with 10 bases separating them. The CDR3 here is CASRPVDSTDTQYF. In nucleotides, the CDR3 is TGTGCCAGCAGACCTGTTGATAGCACAGATACGCAGTATTTT.

V gene TRBV19 combines with J gene TRBJ2-1; 7 bases line up with TRBD2. The ends lost 3 bases at V and 2 bases at J; junction bases unmatched: 7. This CDR3 is built from 16 residues. CDR1 is LNHDA and CDR2 is SQIVND in the germline V gene (reference sequence). CDR3 amino acids: CASSISSGEPYNEQFF. Here the CDR3 DNA reads TGTGCCAGTAGTATCTCTAGCGGAGAGCCCTACAATGAGCAGTTCTTC.

This clonotype was detected only once. This chain links TRBV25-1 with TRBJ2-7, with a tentative D call TRBD2 (6 bases). Germline CDR1 MGHDK, CDR2 SYGVNS. This CDR3 is 16 amino acids long. Trimming removed 5 bases at V and 1 base at J, with 18 bases between. CDR3 sequence: CASSRRWGRESYEQYF. CDR3 sequence (DNA): TGTGCCAGCAGTCGTCGTTGGGGCCGGGAGTCCTACGAGCAGTACTTC.

The chain links TRBV7-8 to TRBJ1-2; weak D call: TRBD1 (6 bases). Trimming removed 0 bases from V and 3 bases from J, with 8 bases in between. CDR3 length equals 14 residues. CDR1 is SGHVS and CDR2 is FQNEAQ in the germline V gene. The CDR3 sequence is CASSLAQGYYGYTF. The CDR3 DNA reads as TGTGCCAGCAGCTTAGCGCAGGGGTACTATGGCTACACCTTC.

The chain uses TRBV11-1 and TRBJ1-2; 7 nucleotides line up with TRBD1. Trimming at V came to 1 base and at J to 7 bases, leaving 6 bases not matched to a gene. Germline V lookup: CDR1 SGHAT, CDR2 FQDESV (reference sequence). The CDR3 has 14 amino acids. The CDR3 region is CASSLEGTASGYTF. The CDR3, as DNA: TGTGCCAGCAGCTTAGAAGGGACAGCCAGTGGCTACACCTTC.

Here the CDR3 reads CASSSPSGPLYNEQFF. In nucleotides, the CDR3 is TGTGCCAGCAGCTCACCTAGCGGACCGCTGTACAATGAGCAGTTCTTC. The chain links TRBV5-4 to TRBJ2-1, with 7 bases that match TRBD2. The germline V gene encodes CDR1 SGHNT and CDR2 YYREEE (reference sequence). This CDR3 is built from 16 residues. The V and J ends lost 3 bases and 4 bases, in that order; junction bases with no gene match: 10.

The chain recombines TRBV5-4 with TRBJ1-4, with a tentative D call TRBD1 (5 bases). This CDR3 is 14 amino acids long. Germline V gene data show CDR1 as SGHNT and CDR2 as YYREEE (reference sequence). Deletions cut 4 bases from V and 7 bases from J, with 14 bases between. The CDR3 spells CASSAPGGSEKLFF. The CDR3 DNA follows: TGTGCCAGCAGCGCCCCTGGGGGAAGTGAAAAACTGTTTTTT. Looking up the rest from reference TRBV5-4 and TRBJ1-4 gives the full variable domain: ETGVTQSPTHLIKTRGQQVTLRCSSQSGHNTVSWYQQALGQGPQFIFQYYREEENGRGNFPPRFSGLQFPNYSSELNVNALELDDSALYLCASSAPGGSEKLFFGSGTQLSVL.

CDR3 amino acids: CASSPRGRSSYNEQFF. DNA of the CDR3: TGTGCCAGCTCACCACGGGGCCGCAGCTCCTACAATGAGCAGTTCTTC. This rearrangement joins TRBV18 to TRBJ2-1; D may be TRBD1 (5 bases). CDR1 KGHSH and CDR2 LQKENI come from the germline V gene. Trimming cost V 1 base and J 0 bases, with 10 bases left between them. The CDR3 is made up of 16 amino acids.

This clonotype was seen a single time. This chain joins TRBV2 and TRBJ1-5, with 7 nucleotides matching TRBD1. The germline V gene encodes CDR1 SNHLY and CDR2 FYNNEI. With V trimmed by 6 bases and J by 5 bases, 10 bases remained unmatched. The CDR3 consists of 15 residues. The CDR3 here is CASSPWGQGDQPQHF. In DNA, the CDR3 is TGTGCCAGCAGCCCATGGGGCCAGGGGGATCAGCCCCAGCATTTT. Looking up the rest from reference TRBV2 and TRBJ1-5 gives the full variable domain: EPEVTQTPSHQVTQMGQEVILRCVPISNHLYFYWYRQILGQKVEFLVSFYNNEISEKSEIFDDQFSVERPDGSNFTLKIRSTKLEDSAMYFCASSPWGQGDQPQHFGDGTRLSIL.

This sequence joins TRBV5-4 and TRBJ2-2; 13 bases line up with TRBD2. V was pared by 1 base and J by 4 bases, with 4 bases of the junction left unmatched. This CDR3 has 17 amino acids. Germline CDR1 SGHNT, CDR2 YYREEE (reference sequence). The CDR3 here is CASSLRLAGGITGELFF. In DNA, the CDR3 is TGTGCCAGCAGCTTGAGACTAGCGGGAGGTATCACCGGGGAGCTGTTTTTT.

The rearrangement joins TRBV20-1 to TRBJ2-2; the match to TRBD1 covers 9 bases. Trimming removed 6 bases from V and 4 bases from J; junction bases left unmatched: 15. The CDR3 totals 17 residues. From germline, CDR1 is DFQATT and CDR2 SNEGSKA (reference sequence). The CDR3 spells CSASSRDRAQGTGELFF. The CDR3 bases are TGCAGTGCCTCCTCCCGGGACAGGGCCCAAGGCACCGGGGAGCTGTTTTTT.

This clonotype has only a few counts. This chain connects TRBV29-1 to TRBJ1-1; D is uncertain. Germline CDR1 SQVTM, CDR2 ANQGSEA. This CDR3 contains 12 residues. V gave up 3 bases and J gave up 2 bases, with 7 bases separating them. CDR3 amino acids: CSVESGNTEAFF. DNA of the CDR3: TGCAGCGTTGAGAGTGGTAACACTGAAGCTTTCTTT.

The CDR3: CASSGTGGMQPQHF. The CDR3 DNA sequence: TGTGCCAGTAGTGGGACAGGGGGCATGCAGCCCCAGCATTTT. The rearrangement joins TRBV19 to TRBJ1-5, with TRBD1 identical over 12 bases. With V trimmed by 5 bases and J by 7 bases, 3 bases remained unmatched. The CDR3 has 14 amino acids. Germline V gene data show CDR1 as LNHDA and CDR2 as SQIVND (reference sequence).

The chain uses TRBV9 and TRBJ2-7; 8 nucleotides line up with TRBD2. Germline V lookup: CDR1 SGDLS, CDR2 YYNGEE. The CDR3 contains 15 residues. The J segment lost 3 bases and the V segment lost 3 bases, leaving 8 bases of the junction unmatched. The CDR3 DNA follows: TGTGCCAGCAGCGCAGATAGCGGGGCCTACTACGAGCAGTACTTC. This sequence encodes CASSADSGAYYEQYF.

The chain combines TRBV27 with TRBJ2-1; D not certain. CDR1 and CDR2 from the germline V gene are MNHEY and SMNVEV (reference sequence). V was pared by 0 bases and J by 0 bases, with 12 bases between. The CDR3 runs 17 residues. CDR3 sequence: CASSLSGTFSSYNEQFF. The CDR3 DNA reads as TGTGCCAGCAGTTTATCGGGCACGTTCAGCTCCTACAATGAGCAGTTCTTC.

The chain recombines TRBV5-1 with TRBJ1-4; 7 bases line up with TRBD1. The CDR3 length is 14 residues. Trimming cost V 4 bases and J 5 bases; bases outside gene matches: 5. Germline V lookup: CDR1 SGHRS, CDR2 YFSETQ. CDR3 sequence (DNA): TGCGCCAGCAGCCCGACAGGGAGCAATGAAAAACTGTTTTTT. Translation: CASSPTGSNEKLFF.